This T cell receptor beta chain was sequenced for a study of T-cell reconstitution after alpha-beta-depleted transplantation in children. Unique molecular identifiers featured in how the TCRbeta library was prepared. TCRdb called the PCR reads again in MiXCR, with one record for every CDR3 protein. The table lists almost 500,000 distinct CDR3 sequences, under 15% of them singletons. With V trimmed by 0 bases and J by 0 bases, 6 bases remained unmatched. Per the germline V gene, CDR1 is SGHAT and CDR2 is FQNNGV. The CDR3 is 18 residues long. The sample in question was PBMCs from the stem cell graft donor, obtained from the stem cell graft. The receptor comes from a human donor who donated a stem cell graft to a child with combined immunodeficiency. V gene TRBV11-2 combines with J gene TRBJ2-5; 11 bases are a match to TRBD2. The CDR3 protein is CASSLELAGGMNQETQYF. The CDR3 nucleotides read TGTGCCAGCAGCTTAGAGTTAGCGGGGGGGATGAACCAAGAGACCCAGTACTTC.